This TCR beta chain was documented in a study of blood T cell repertoires in COVID-19. Whole-study context: The United States, Italy and Spain were the sources of the acute and convalescent COVID-19 samples. The analysed material was cDNA or gDNA that came from T cells, B-cell-depleted T cells, or PBMCs.

Data came from immunoSEQ multiplex PCR; TCRdb stores just in-frame clones and leaves some out. Of under 130,000 clones in the sample, 84% were seen once. Per germline, CDR1 MNHEY and CDR2 SMNVEV (reference sequence). The V end lost 6 bases, the J end lost 1 base, and 9 bases lay between the germline ends. CDR3 length: 13 amino acids. This sequence joins TRBV27 and TRBJ1-1; no definite D call. This TCR derives from a human donor in a cohort sampled during active COVID-19. Sequencing used peripheral blood. CDR3 sequence reads: CASSWQENTEAFF. The CDR3 nucleotides are TGTGCCAGCAGCTGGCAGGAGAACACTGAAGCTTTCTTT.